Below are 27 T cell receptor beta chains sequenced from a single sample in a study of blood T cell repertoires in COVID-19. The assay was immunoSEQ multiplex PCR, and TCRdb's table has in-frame clones only and misses some. Of some 370,000 clones listed, over 75% are singletons. Material for sequencing was peripheral blood. Source of these receptors: a woman aged 25 to 39 with COVID-19, enrolled during active disease.

At least ten counts were recorded for this clone. The genes are TRBV20-1 and TRBJ2-1; D gene ambiguous. The CDR3 spans 11 residues. The V end lost 5 bases, the J end lost 3 bases, and 5 bases lay between the germline ends. Looked up from germline, CDR1 is DFQATT and CDR2 is SNEGSKA (reference sequence). In nucleotides, the CDR3 is TGCAGTGCTTCGAGCTACAATGAGCAGTTCTTC. Its translation: CSASSYNEQFF.

There are a few counts of this clone. V and J are TRBV4-1 and TRBJ2-7; 9 nucleotides align to TRBD2. J lost 4 bases, V lost 3 bases, and 7 bases had no gene match. Looked up from germline, CDR1 is MGHRA and CDR2 is YSYEKL. There are 15 residues in the CDR3. The CDR3 reads CASSQLSGSTYEQYF. CDR3 nucleotides: TGCGCCAGCAGCCAGCTTAGCGGGAGTACGTACGAGCAGTACTTC.

The chain combines TRBV28 with TRBJ1-1, with D hard to call. The CDR3 has 11 amino acids. V was cut by 9 bases and J by 0 bases, with 5 bases left in between. Germline lookup yields CDR1 MDHEN and CDR2 SYDVKM. CDR3 in amino acids: CASELNTEAFF. The CDR3, as DNA: TGTGCCAGTGAGTTGAACACTGAAGCTTTCTTT. Full variable domain (remainder filled in from reference TRBV28 and TRBJ1-1): DVKVTQSSRYLVKRTGEKVFLECVQDMDHENMFWYRQDPGLGLRLIYFSYDVKMKEKGDIPEGYSVSREKKERFSLILESASTNQTSMYLCASELNTEAFFGQGTRLTVV.

The CDR3, as DNA: TGCGCCAGCAGCCAAGATATTGTGCGGGAGCAGTTCTTC. This gives the protein CASSQDIVREQFF. This chain joins TRBV4-1 and TRBJ2-1; no clear D gene. Per germline, CDR1 MGHRA and CDR2 YSYEKL. The germline V and J ends were trimmed by 0 bases and 10 bases, with 10 bases remaining between them. This CDR3 spans 13 amino acids.

V is TRBV28 and J is TRBJ2-2; 9 bases are shared with TRBD2. The germline V gene has CDR1 MDHEN and CDR2 SYDVKM. Trimming removed 5 bases from V and 2 bases from J; junction bases left unmatched: 9. This CDR3 is 17 amino acids long. CDR3 residues: CASSEGLAGLNTGELFF. As DNA, the CDR3 is TGTGCCAGCAGTGAGGGGCTAGCGGGACTAAACACCGGGGAGCTGTTTTTT.

V and J are TRBV5-1 and TRBJ2-5, with 7 bases identical to TRBD1. CDR1 SGHRS and CDR2 YFSETQ come from the germline V gene. J lost 4 bases, V lost 4 bases, and 10 bases had no gene match. The CDR3 is 15 residues long. CDR3 nucleotide sequence: TGCGCCAGCAGCCTGCGACAGGGTAGTGTAGAGACCCAGTACTTC. It is translated as CASSLRQGSVETQYF.

This sequence joins TRBV9 and TRBJ2-3, with 8 bases fitting TRBD2. The V and J ends lost 10 bases and 0 bases, in that order; junction bases with no gene match: 10. The CDR3 contains 15 residues. Germline V gene sequence: CDR1 SGDLS, CDR2 YYNGEE. CDR3 bases: TGTGCCTCGACCCGGACTAGCACTAGCACAGATACGCAGTATTTT. Protein: CASTRTSTSTDTQYF.

The J gene is TRBJ2-1, the V gene TRBV5-3, with 9 bases fitting TRBD1. TRBV5-3 is known as an ORF, though its function is uncertain. This CDR3 has 15 amino acids. With 2 bases clipped from V and 4 bases from J, the junction kept 4 bases outside the gene matches. The DNA of the CDR3 is TGTGCCAGAAGCTTCTCGGGACAGGGTTACAATGAGCAGTTCTTC. Protein: CARSFSGQGYNEQFF.

The chain combines TRBV2 with TRBJ2-7; a possible D gene is TRBD1 (5 bases). The CDR3 covers 13 residues. V was cut by 6 bases and J by 2 bases, with 11 bases left in between. From germline, CDR1 is SNHLY and CDR2 FYNNEI. CDR3 bases: TGTGCCAGCAGAAATAGGGGTCCCTACGAGCAGTACTTC. It translates to CASRNRGPYEQYF.

The chain links TRBV5-1 to TRBJ2-1, with 14 bases fitting TRBD2. Trimming at V came to 0 bases and at J to 9 bases, leaving 2 bases not matched to a gene. Germline V gene sequence: CDR1 SGHRS, CDR2 YFSETQ. CDR3 size: 15 residues. DNA of the CDR3: TGCGCCAGCAGCTTGGAGACTAGCGGGAGGGGTGAGCAGTTCTTC. Encoded protein: CASSLETSGRGEQFF.

The chain has TRBV27 and TRBJ2-7; the D gene is possibly TRBD1 (6 bases). V was pared by 8 bases and J by 0 bases, with 17 bases between. This CDR3 is 15 amino acids long. The germline V gene has CDR1 MNHEY and CDR2 SMNVEV (reference sequence). The CDR3 reads CASFLGASISYEQYF. CDR3 nucleotide sequence: TGTGCCAGCTTTTTGGGGGCTTCGATCTCCTACGAGCAGTACTTC.

This clone came up once. The genes are TRBV7-8 and TRBJ2-4; D may be TRBD1 (6 bases). V lost 4 bases and J lost 0, with 13 bases in between. CDR3 length equals 16 residues. CDR1 and CDR2 (germline): SGHVS, FQNEAQ. CDR3 in DNA: TGTGCCAGCAGCTCCTACAGGGCTCTAGCCAAAAACATTCAGTACTTC. Translated, it gives CASSSYRALAKNIQYF.

The J gene is TRBJ2-7, the V gene TRBV18, with TRBD1 identical over 7 bases. This CDR3 contains 14 residues. From germline, CDR1 is KGHSH and CDR2 LQKENI. J gave up 7 bases and V 2 bases, and 8 bases lay outside the gene matches. The chain's CDR3 is CASSPGRGIWEQYF. In DNA, the CDR3 is TGTGCCAGCTCACCAGGCAGGGGGATCTGGGAGCAGTACTTC.

The rearrangement links TRBV28 to TRBJ2-2, with 9 positions matching TRBD1. The germline V gene has CDR1 MDHEN and CDR2 SYDVKM. This CDR3 has 16 residues. The V segment lost 6 bases and the J segment 1 base; nucleotides outside the gene matches: 6. CDR3 sequence: CASRPGDRENTGELFF. The CDR3 coding sequence is TGTGCCAGCAGACCTGGGGACAGGGAGAACACCGGGGAGCTGTTTTTT.

Ten or more counts support this clone. The rearrangement links TRBV30 to TRBJ2-7, with D unclear. Trimming shortened V by 2 bases and J by 0 bases, and 14 bases separated the two germline ends. CDR1 and CDR2 from the germline V gene are GTSNPN and SVGIG (reference sequence). This CDR3 is 15 amino acids long. The CDR3 nucleotides are TGTGCCTGGAGTCCCCCATTGATCGGCTCCTACGAGCAGTACTTC. Translated: CAWSPPLIGSYEQYF.

V is TRBV28 and J is TRBJ2-3, with 12 nucleotides matching TRBD2. This CDR3 has 17 amino acids. V gave up 4 bases and J gave up 3 bases; unmatched junction bases: 8. Germline CDR1 is MDHEN and CDR2 is SYDVKM. In DNA, the CDR3 is TGTGCCAGCAGTTCCCTCCTGACTAGCGGGAGTACAGATACGCAGTATTTT. This translates into CASSSLLTSGSTDTQYF.

The rearrangement uses TRBV3-1 (or the pseudogene TRBV3-2) and TRBJ2-2; TRBD1 is a possible D gene (6 bases). V lost 3 bases and J 6 bases, leaving 11 bases between the germline ends. Germline V gene data show CDR1 as LGHDT and CDR2 as YNNKEL (reference sequence). The length of the CDR3 is 14 residues. CDR3 nucleotides: TGTGCCAGCAGCCACTCCAGGGGATCCGGGGAGCTGTTTTTT. Its protein product is CASSHSRGSGELFF.

At least ten counts were recorded for this clone. The rearrangement links TRBV6-4 to TRBJ2-2; perhaps TRBD1 as D (5 bases). The CDR3 is made up of 15 amino acids. The germline V and J ends were trimmed by 2 bases and 4 bases, with 11 bases remaining between them. The germline V gene has CDR1 MRHNA and CDR2 SNTAGT. CDR3 in DNA: TGTGCCAGCAGTGACGACAGTTCGACCACCGGGGAGCTGTTTTTT. Translated: CASSDDSSTTGELFF.

This clone occurred once. CDR3 amino acids: CASSYWTGPSNQPQHF. As DNA, the CDR3 is TGTGCCAGCAGCTATTGGACAGGGCCTAGCAATCAGCCCCAGCATTTT. V is TRBV12-1 and J is TRBJ1-5; TRBD1 is the table's D call and was not checked against the DNA. TRBV12-1 is labeled a pseudogene. The CDR3 consists of 16 residues.

The CDR3: CASSEGTGVSGNTIYF. For the CDR3, the DNA is TGTGCCAGCAGTGAAGGGACAGGGGTCTCTGGAAACACCATATATTTT. The rearrangement uses TRBV6-1 and TRBJ1-3, with 9 bases fitting TRBD1. The V gene end was trimmed by 1 base and the J gene end by 0 bases; junction bases not matched to a gene: 1. Germline V gene lookup returns CDR1 MNHNS and CDR2 SASEGT. This CDR3 spans 16 amino acids.

As concerns this clone: Other DNA sequences in the same sample also yield this CDR3. The chain has TRBV6-5 and TRBJ2-3; 7 bases map to TRBD1. V was pared by 11 bases and J by 0 bases, with 8 bases of the junction left unmatched. The length of the CDR3 is 14 residues. Per germline, CDR1 MNHEY and CDR2 SVGAGI. CDR3 loop: CASSRDSSTDTQYF. The DNA of the CDR3 is TGTGCCTCCAGCCGGGACAGCAGCACAGATACGCAGTATTTT.

There are a few counts of this clone. The chain is built from TRBV4-1 and TRBJ1-6, with 8 bases that match TRBD1. V was clipped by 1 base and J by 3 bases; unmatched bases: 2. The CDR3 extends over 16 amino acids. Germline values: CDR1 MGHRA, CDR2 YSYEKL. The CDR3 sequence: CASSQAGTGYNSPLHF. The CDR3 nucleotides are TGCGCCAGCAGCCAAGCGGGGACAGGCTATAATTCACCCCTCCACTTT.

This CDR3 reads CASSQDIAADSYEQYF. The CDR3 DNA reads TGTGCCAGCAGCCAAGATATAGCGGCCGACTCCTACGAGCAGTACTTC. The chain recombines TRBV3-1 (or the pseudogene TRBV3-2) with TRBJ2-7, with D possibly matching TRBD2 (6 bases). V shed 0 bases and J shed 0 bases, with 12 bases lying between them. Germline assignment: CDR1 LGHDT and CDR2 YNNKEL (reference sequence). The CDR3 extends over 16 amino acids.

The chain combines TRBV5-1 with TRBJ2-2, with TRBD2 as a possible D gene (5 bases). The V gene lost 2 bases and the J gene lost 4 bases, with 12 bases spanning the gap. CDR1 is SGHRS and CDR2 is YFSETQ in the germline V gene. CDR3 length: 15 residues. CDR3 sequence: CASSFLARGTGELFF. The CDR3 region has the DNA TGCGCCAGCAGCTTCTTGGCCCGGGGCACCGGGGAGCTGTTTTTT.

The rearrangement uses TRBV4-1 and TRBJ2-5; no clear D gene. This CDR3 has 14 residues. The ends were cut back, 0 bases at V and 5 bases at J, with 10 bases in the middle. Germline assignment: CDR1 MGHRA and CDR2 YSYEKL. Here the CDR3 reads CASSQELPRETQYF. CDR3 DNA sequence: TGCGCCAGCAGCCAAGAACTCCCGCGGGAGACCCAGTACTTC.

The chain couples TRBV5-1 to TRBJ2-1; 12 positions match TRBD2. V lost 5 bases, J lost 13 bases, and 7 bases stayed unmatched. The CDR3 covers 13 residues. Germline CDR1 and CDR2: SGHRS and YFSETQ. This CDR3 reads CASSPGLAGLQFF. The DNA for the CDR3 is TGCGCCAGCAGTCCAGGACTAGCGGGATTACAGTTCTTC.

This clone was seen a handful of times. The chain is built from TRBV28 and TRBJ2-7; D is possibly TRBD2 (6 bases). Germline CDR1 reads MDHEN; CDR2 reads SYDVKM. Trimming stripped 6 bases from V and 3 bases from J, with 9 bases between. This CDR3 contains 12 residues. CDR3: CASSYGSYEQYF. CDR3 DNA: TGTGCCAGCAGCTACGGGAGCTACGAGCAGTACTTC.